The clone carrying this T cell receptor beta chain was recorded once. Antigen: not known. Per the germline V gene, CDR1 is SGHDT and CDR2 is YYEEEE. The CDR3 totals 14 residues. Trimming left V 2 bases short and J 4 bases short, with 12 bases between. A constant-region primer primed TCR beta cDNA synthesis from about 0.45 ug of total RNA. Slightly modified ARM-PCR served as the procedure for the TCR beta libraries. These libraries came from three rounds of nested multiplex PCR. Forward primers for TRBV1-TRBV30 and a C-beta reverse primer served the first two PCR rounds, at 10 cycles each. TCRdb redid the calling of the multiplex PCR reads with MiXCR, one entry per CDR3 protein. The data show approximately 64,000 distinct CDR3 sequences, approximately 74% seen once. The tissue used was unsorted bulk material of 20-30 mg. RNA and DNA were co-extracted from it with the AllPrep DNA/RNA mini kit. This sample stems from a study of tumor-infiltrating lymphocytes in primary liver carcinoma.

General study findings and limits: Reduced overlap was seen in tumor-adjacent and tumor-blood pairs versus tumor region pairs.

The chain uses TRBV5-6 and TRBJ1-1; perhaps TRBD1 as D (5 bases). The sequenced material came from liver tumor tissue from sampling region 4. The subset is: tumor region T4, right-lateral pole. The TCR was taken from a man aged 35 to 55 with primary liver carcinoma and hepatitis B virus infection. CDR3 sequence reads: CASSFQGLSTEAFF. For the CDR3, the DNA is TGTGCCAGCAGCTTCCAGGGCTTGAGCACTGAAGCTTTCTTT.